In its sample, the clone carrying this T cell receptor beta chain was seen a few times. The V and J ends lost 6 bases and 7 bases, in that order; junction bases with no gene match: 6. The V gene's germline CDR1 is SNHLY and CDR2 FYNNEI. The CDR3 totals 15 residues. The naive CD8 libraries originated from between 20,000 and 1,000,000 sorted cells and drew on 10%, 30% or 50% RNA. These data belong to a study of molecular identifiers for immune sequencing clone quantification. TCRdb called the PCR reads again in MiXCR, with one record for every CDR3 protein. Here the sample spans some 320,000 distinct CDR3 sequences, roughly a quarter being singletons.

This chain uses TRBV2 with TRBJ2-3; 14 positions agree with TRBD2. Sequenced: naive CD8+ T cells from blood, with Jurkat cell RNA spiked in. The subset: FACS-sorted CD8+CD4-CCR7+CD45RA+ naive T cells. The source is a human donor in good health. Some libraries in this study had Jurkat cell RNA spiked in. The chain's CDR3 is CASRGTSGRTNTQYF. The DNA for the CDR3 is TGTGCCAGCAGGGGGACTAGCGGGAGAACCAATACGCAGTATTTT.